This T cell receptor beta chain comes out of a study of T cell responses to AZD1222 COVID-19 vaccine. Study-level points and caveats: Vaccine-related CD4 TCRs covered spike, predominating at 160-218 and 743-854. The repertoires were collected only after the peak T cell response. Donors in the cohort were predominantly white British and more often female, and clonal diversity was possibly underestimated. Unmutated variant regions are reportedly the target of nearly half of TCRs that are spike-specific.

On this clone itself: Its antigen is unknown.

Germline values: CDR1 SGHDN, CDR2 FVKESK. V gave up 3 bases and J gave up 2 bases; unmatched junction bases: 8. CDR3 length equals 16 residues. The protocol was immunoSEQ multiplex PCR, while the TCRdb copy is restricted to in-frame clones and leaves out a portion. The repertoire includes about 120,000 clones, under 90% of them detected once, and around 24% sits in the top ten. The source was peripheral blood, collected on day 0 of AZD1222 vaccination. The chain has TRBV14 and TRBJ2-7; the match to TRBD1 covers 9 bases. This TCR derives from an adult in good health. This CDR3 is CASSQEWGQGTYEQYF. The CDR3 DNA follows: TGTGCCAGCAGCCAGGAGTGGGGACAGGGCACCTACGAGCAGTACTTC.